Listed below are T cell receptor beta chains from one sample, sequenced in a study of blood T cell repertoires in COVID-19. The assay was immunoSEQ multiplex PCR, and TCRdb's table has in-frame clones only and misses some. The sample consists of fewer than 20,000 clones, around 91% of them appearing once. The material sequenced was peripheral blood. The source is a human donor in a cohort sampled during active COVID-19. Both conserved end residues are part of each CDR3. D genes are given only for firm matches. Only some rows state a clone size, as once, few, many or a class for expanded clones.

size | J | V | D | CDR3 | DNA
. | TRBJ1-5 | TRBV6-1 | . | CASSETSGPNQPQHF | TGTGCCAGCAGTGAAACTTCCGGTCCTAATCAGCCCCAGCATTTT
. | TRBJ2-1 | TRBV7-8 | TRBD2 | CASSTLTGGFNEQFF | TGTGCCAGCAGCACCCTTACGGGGGGGTTTAATGAGCAGTTCTTC
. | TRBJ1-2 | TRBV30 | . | CAWSVLRVAPVAYGYTF | TGTGCCTGGAGTGTACTCAGGGTGGCCCCCGTTGCCTATGGCTACACCTTC
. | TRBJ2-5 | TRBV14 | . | CASSQAGAETQYF | TGTGCCAGCAGCCAAGCAGGGGCAGAGACCCAGTACTTC
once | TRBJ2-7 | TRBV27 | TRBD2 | CASSSERGASYEQYF | TGTGCCAGCAGTTCCGAGCGGGGGGCCTCCTACGAGCAGTACTTC
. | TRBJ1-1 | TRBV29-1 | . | CSVPVGVSAFF | TGCAGCGTCCCAGTCGGAGTATCAGCTTTCTTT
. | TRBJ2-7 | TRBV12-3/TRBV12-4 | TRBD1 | CASSPRTGTEQYF | TGTGCCAGCAGTCCCCGGACAGGGACCGAGCAGTACTTC
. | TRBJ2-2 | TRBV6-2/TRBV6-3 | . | CASSYSRRTNTGELFF | TGTGCCAGCAGTTACTCGCGGCGTACGAACACCGGGGAGCTGTTTTTT
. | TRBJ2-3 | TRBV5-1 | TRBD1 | CASSWTGTGRVDTQYF | TGCGCCAGCAGCTGGACCGGGACAGGGAGGGTGGATACGCAGTATTTT
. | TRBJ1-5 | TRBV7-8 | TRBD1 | CASSSPGGGNQPQHF | TGTGCCAGCAGCTCGCCAGGGGGCGGGAATCAGCCCCAGCATTTT
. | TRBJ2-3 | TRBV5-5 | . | CASHSVSTDTQYF | TGTGCCAGCCACAGTGTAAGCACAGATACGCAGTATTTT
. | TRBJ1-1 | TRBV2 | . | CASSEGMAANTEAFF | TGTGCCAGCAGTGAAGGCATGGCCGCGAACACTGAAGCTTTCTTT
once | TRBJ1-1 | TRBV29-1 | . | CSATVGSSTEAFF | TGCAGCGCCACTGTGGGGAGTTCCACTGAAGCTTTCTTT
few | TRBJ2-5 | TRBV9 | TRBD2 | CASSVGGGSGETQYF | TGTGCCAGCAGCGTAGGCGGGGGGTCGGGGGAGACCCAGTACTTC
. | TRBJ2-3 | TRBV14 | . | CASSPRDTQYF | TGTGCCAGCAGCCCTAGGGATACGCAGTATTTT
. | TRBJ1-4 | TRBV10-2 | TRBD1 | CASSLRGQGANEKLFF | TGCGCCAGCAGTCTAAGGGGACAGGGGGCTAATGAAAAACTGTTTTTT
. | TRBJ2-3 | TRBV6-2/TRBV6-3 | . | CASSYSFTGFSPDTQYF | TGTGCCAGCAGTTACTCCTTTACAGGGTTTTCGCCAGATACGCAGTATTTT
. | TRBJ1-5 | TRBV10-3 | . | CAIRAGGEGNQPQHF | TGTGCCATCAGGGCGGGGGGCGAGGGCAATCAGCCCCAGCATTTT
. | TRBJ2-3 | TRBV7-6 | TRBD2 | CASSLGSGGETDTQYF | TGTGCCAGCAGCTTAGGGAGCGGGGGGGAGACAGATACGCAGTATTTT
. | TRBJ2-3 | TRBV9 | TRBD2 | CASSVGSSGRSTDTQYF | TGTGCCAGCAGCGTAGGTTCAAGCGGGAGAAGCACAGATACGCAGTATTTT
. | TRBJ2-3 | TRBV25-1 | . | CASSPWAGRSTDTQYF | TGTGCCAGCAGTCCCTGGGCGGGGAGGAGCACAGATACGCAGTATTTT
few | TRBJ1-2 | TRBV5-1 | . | CASSFEGGYYGYTF | TGCGCCAGCAGCTTCGAAGGGGGATACTATGGCTACACCTTC
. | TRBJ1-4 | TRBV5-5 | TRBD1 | CASSSPTGGGEKLFF | TGTGCCAGCAGCTCCCCGACAGGGGGGGGTGAAAAACTGTTTTTT
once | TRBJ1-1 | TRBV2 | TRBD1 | CASKSEPQGDTEAFF | TGTGCCAGCAAGAGCGAACCTCAGGGGGACACTGAAGCTTTCTTT
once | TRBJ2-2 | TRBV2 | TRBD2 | CASTEVAGGTGELFF | TGTGCCAGCACAGAGGTAGCGGGAGGGACCGGGGAGCTGTTTTTT
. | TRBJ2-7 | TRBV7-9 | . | CASSLNFEQYF | TGTGCCAGCAGCCTTAACTTCGAGCAGTACTTC
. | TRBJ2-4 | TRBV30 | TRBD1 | CAWSGGDGIQYF | TGTGCCTGGTCAGGGGGAGACGGCATTCAGTACTTC
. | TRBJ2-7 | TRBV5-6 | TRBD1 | CASSSLGQGAVEQYF | TGTGCCAGCAGCTCCCTGGGACAGGGGGCCGTGGAGCAGTACTTC
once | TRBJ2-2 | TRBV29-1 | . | CSVKQASPGELFF | TGCAGCGTTAAACAGGCGTCCCCCGGGGAGCTGTTTTTT
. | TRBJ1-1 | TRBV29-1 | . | CSVEFAGLNTEAFF | TGCAGCGTTGAATTTGCAGGGTTGAACACTGAAGCTTTCTTT
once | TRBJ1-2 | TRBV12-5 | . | CASGWEGDRFNYGYTF | TGTGCTAGTGGTTGGGAGGGGGATCGTTTTAACTATGGCTACACCTTC
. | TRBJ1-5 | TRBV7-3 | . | CASSDSQGSQPQHF | TGTGCCAGCAGCGACTCCCAGGGTTCTCAGCCCCAGCATTTT
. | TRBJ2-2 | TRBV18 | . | CATSATVNTGELFF | TGTGCCACCTCCGCGACAGTGAACACCGGGGAGCTGTTTTTT
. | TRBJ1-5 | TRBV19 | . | CASVEGARINQPQHF | TGTGCCAGCGTCGAAGGGGCGCGGATCAATCAGCCCCAGCATTTT
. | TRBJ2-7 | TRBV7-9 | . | CASSPSGGSYEQYF | TGTGCCAGCAGCCCCTCCGGCGGCTCCTACGAGCAGTACTTC
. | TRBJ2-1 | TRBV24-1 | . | CATSPGYNEQFF | TGTGCCACCAGTCCAGGGTACAATGAGCAGTTCTTC
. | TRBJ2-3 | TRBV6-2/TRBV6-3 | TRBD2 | CASSYNFGRGLGGDTQYF | TGTGCCAGCAGTTACAATTTCGGGAGGGGACTGGGAGGAGATACGCAGTATTTT
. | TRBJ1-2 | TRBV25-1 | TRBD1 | CASRGKGQGNGYTF | TGTGCCAGCAGGGGGAAGGGACAGGGAAATGGCTACACCTTC
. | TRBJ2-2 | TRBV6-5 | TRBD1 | CASSPQGGELFF | TGTGCCAGCAGTCCACAGGGGGGGGAGCTGTTTTTT
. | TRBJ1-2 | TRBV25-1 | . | CASSVSNYGYTF | TGTGCCAGCAGTGTTTCGAACTATGGCTACACCTTC
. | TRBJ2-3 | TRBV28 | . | CASSFGGGFRSTDTQYF | TGTGCCAGCAGTTTTGGGGGAGGCTTTCGTAGCACAGATACGCAGTATTTT
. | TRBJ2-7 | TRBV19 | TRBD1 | CASSIWGQSYEQYF | TGTGCCAGTAGTATCTGGGGACAGTCTTACGAGCAGTACTTC
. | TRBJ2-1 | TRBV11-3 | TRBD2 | CASSPFSGQSSYNEQFF | TGTGCCAGCAGCCCCTTTAGCGGGCAGAGCTCCTACAATGAGCAGTTCTTC
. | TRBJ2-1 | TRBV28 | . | CASSSLGNEQFF | TGTGCCAGCAGTTCCCTCGGGAATGAGCAGTTCTTC
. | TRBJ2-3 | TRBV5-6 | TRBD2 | CASSHLAGGSTDTQYF | TGTGCCAGCAGCCACTTAGCGGGAGGGAGCACAGATACGCAGTATTTT
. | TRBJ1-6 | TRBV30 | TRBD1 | CAWGSTGANSPLHF | TGTGCCTGGGGCTCGACAGGGGCTAATTCACCCCTCCACTTT
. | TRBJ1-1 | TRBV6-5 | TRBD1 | CASSNSGTGGWFF | TGTGCCAGCAGCAATTCCGGGACAGGGGGTTGGTTCTTT
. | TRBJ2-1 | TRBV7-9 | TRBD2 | CASSPRLAGEQFF | TGTGCCAGCAGCCCTCGACTAGCCGGTGAGCAGTTCTTC
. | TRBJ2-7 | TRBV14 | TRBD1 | CASSQRRDRTTEQYF | TGTGCCAGCAGCCAACGCCGGGACAGGACTACTGAGCAGTACTTC
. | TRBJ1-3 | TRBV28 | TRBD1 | CASSLGQGAAGNTIYF | TGTGCCAGCAGTTTAGGACAGGGGGCGGCTGGAAACACCATATATTTT
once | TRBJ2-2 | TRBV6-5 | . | CASSYSESGELFF | TGTGCCAGCAGTTACAGCGAGTCCGGGGAGCTGTTTTTT
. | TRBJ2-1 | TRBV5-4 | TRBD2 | CASSLTSGGANEQFF | TGTGCCAGCAGCTTGACTAGCGGGGGGGCGAATGAGCAGTTCTTC